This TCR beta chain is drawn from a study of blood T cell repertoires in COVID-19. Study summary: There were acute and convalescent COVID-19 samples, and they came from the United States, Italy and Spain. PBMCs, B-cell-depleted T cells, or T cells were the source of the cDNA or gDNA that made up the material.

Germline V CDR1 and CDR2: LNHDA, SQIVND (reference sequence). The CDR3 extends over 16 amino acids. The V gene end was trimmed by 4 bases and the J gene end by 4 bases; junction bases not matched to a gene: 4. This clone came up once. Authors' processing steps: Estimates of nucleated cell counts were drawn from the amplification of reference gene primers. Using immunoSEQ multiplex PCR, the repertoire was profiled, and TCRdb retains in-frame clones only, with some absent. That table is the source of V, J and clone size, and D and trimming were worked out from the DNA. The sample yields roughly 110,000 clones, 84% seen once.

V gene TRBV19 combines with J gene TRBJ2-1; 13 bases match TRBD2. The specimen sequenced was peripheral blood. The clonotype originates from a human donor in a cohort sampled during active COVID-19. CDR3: CASSTGLAGAYNEQFF. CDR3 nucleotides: TGTGCCAGTAGTACCGGACTAGCGGGAGCATACAATGAGCAGTTCTTC.